This TCR beta chain is from a study of PD-1 blockade in mismatch repair-deficient tumors. Broader study findings: Tumor-resident clones, often absent from pretreatment blood, expanded after pembrolizumab and then contracted.

As regards this clone: Its cognate antigen is unknown.

TCRdb's table, derived via immunoSEQ multiplex PCR, lists solely in-frame clones and lacks some. The sample includes around 51,000 clones, 81% seen only once; the top ten take more than 8%. Germline V CDR1 and CDR2: KGHSH, LQKENI. The CDR3 extends over 16 amino acids. The J segment lost 3 bases and the V segment lost 6 bases, leaving 11 bases of the junction unmatched. The clonotype comes from an adult with mismatch repair-deficient cancer. Sequenced material: peripheral blood, taken less than 21 weeks after starting pembrolizumab. The chain recombines TRBV18 with TRBJ2-3; 8 bases agree with TRBD2. DNA for the CDR3: TGTGCCAGCTCTCCTGGAGCGGGAGTAGGGACAGATACGCAGTATTTT. This sequence encodes CASSPGAGVGTDTQYF. Variable domain in full (rest from reference TRBV18 and TRBJ2-3): NAGVMQNPRHLVRRRGQEARLRCSPMKGHSHVYWYRQLPEEGLKFMVYLQKENIIDESGMPKERFSAEFPKEGPSILRIQQVVRGDSAAYFCASSPGAGVGTDTQYFGPGTRLTVL.